This T cell receptor (beta chain) is drawn from a study of vaccination and CD4 T cells after COVID-19. For the study at large: The stimulus for the cells was overlapping spike peptides derived from SARS-CoV-2, HCoV-NL63, HCoV-OC43 and HCoV-229E. Control cultures received a CEFX pool, an HIV-1 Nef pool, or no peptide. Study results and limitations: Sampling was limited to relatively few convalescent patients, with no early post-infection timepoints studied.

Germline values: CDR1 SGHTA, CDR2 FQGNSA. This CDR3 is 15 amino acids long. The ends lost 4 bases at V and 3 bases at J; junction bases unmatched: 6. Cultured CD4+ T cells had their DNA profiled by the Oncomine TCR Beta short-read assay. Each CDR3 protein gets one entry after TCRdb re-called the PCR reads with MiXCR. Here the sample spans about 13,000 distinct CDR3 sequences, 61% being singletons. A note on this clonotype: Its cognate antigen is unknown.

Treatment of the sample: approximately nine-day PBMC culture with coronavirus spike peptide pools or control peptides (ViraFEST assay). Having spent 10 days in culture, CD4+ T cells were then isolated by negative selection. This TCR came from a human donor who had recovered from COVID-19. The chain links TRBV7-2 to TRBJ1-5; 7 bases align to TRBD1. The sequencing sample was made of CD4+ T cells from blood, cultured in vitro. CDR3 protein: CASSYSGTVNQPQHF. As DNA, the CDR3 is TGTGCCAGCAGCTATTCCGGGACAGTCAATCAGCCCCAGCATTTT.